These 7 T cell receptor beta chains came from one sample sequenced in a study of blood T cell repertoires in COVID-19. Profiled with immunoSEQ multiplex PCR; TCRdb holds only in-frame clones, not every one. Altogether tens of thousands of clones are present, less than 85% being singletons, with the ten largest covering over 10%. The sequencing sample was made of peripheral blood. The receptors come from a human donor in a cohort sampled during active COVID-19.

This chain connects TRBV6-2 or TRBV6-3 to TRBJ2-5; tentatively, D is TRBD1 (6 bases). With 2 bases removed from V and 7 bases from J, the gap between germline ends came to 11 bases. The CDR3 extends over 13 amino acids. Germline V gene lookup returns CDR1 MNHEY and CDR2 SVGEGT. This chain's CDR3 is CASSYGDTLTQYF. CDR3 coding DNA: TGTGCCAGCAGTTACGGGGACACCTTGACCCAGTACTTC.

The CDR3: CSASGGWENTDTQYF. The CDR3 DNA follows: TGCAGTGCTAGTGGGGGATGGGAGAACACAGATACGCAGTATTTT. The chain uses TRBV20-1 and TRBJ2-3, with D possibly being TRBD1 or TRBD2 (5 bases each). CDR3 length equals 15 residues. Trimming cost V 3 bases and J 2 bases, with 15 bases left between them. Germline values: CDR1 DFQATT, CDR2 SNEGSKA (reference sequence).

CDR3 nucleotides: TGTGCCACCAGTGATCCTAATCCGGGACAGGGCTATGGCTACACCTTC. It codes for CATSDPNPGQGYGYTF. V gene TRBV24-1 combines with J gene TRBJ1-2; 9 bases line up with TRBD1. CDR1 and CDR2 (germline): KGHDR, SFDVKD. The CDR3 is 16 amino acids. V shed 3 bases, J shed 4 bases, and the junction held 8 bases outside the gene matches.

The chain is built from TRBV27 and TRBJ2-3; TRBD2 is a possible D gene (6 bases). Germline CDR1 is MNHEY and CDR2 is SMNVEV (reference sequence). Between the trimmed V and J ends, which lost 3 bases and 3 bases, there was a span of 19 bases. This CDR3 region has 17 residues. The CDR3, as DNA: TGTGCCAGCAGTTTGGGACTCCGAGGTCAGGGAACAGATACGCAGTATTTT. It yields the protein CASSLGLRGQGTDTQYF.

The rearrangement joins TRBV30 to TRBJ1-6; D is uncertain. V dropped 0 bases and J dropped 4 bases, with 10 bases sitting between them. The germline V gene has CDR1 GTSNPN and CDR2 SVGIG (reference sequence). The CDR3 is 15 residues long. The CDR3 here is CAWSVSSSYNSPLHF. The CDR3 DNA is TGTGCCTGGAGTGTATCGAGCTCATATAATTCACCCCTCCACTTT.

The rearrangement joins TRBV11-3 to TRBJ2-1, with D possibly matching TRBD2 (5 bases). The CDR3 has 16 residues. Trimming removed 2 bases from V and 3 bases from J, with 14 bases in between. In germline, CDR1 is SGHNT, CDR2 YENEEA. Written as DNA, the CDR3 is TGTGCCAGCAGCTTAAGAACGGGGATGAACTACAATGAGCAGTTCTTC. Protein sequence: CASSLRTGMNYNEQFF.

The V gene is TRBV5-4, the J gene TRBJ2-2; possibly TRBD1 for D (6 bases). The CDR3 length is 16 residues. In germline, CDR1 is SGHNT, CDR2 YYREEE (reference sequence). The V end was cut by 5 bases, the J end by 2 bases, with 16 bases between. In nucleotides, the CDR3 is TGTGCCAGCAGTGATCGACGACAGGTCAACACCGGGGAGCTGTTTTTT. This encodes CASSDRRQVNTGELFF.